Listed below are T cell receptor beta chains from one sample, sequenced in a study of molecular identifiers for immune sequencing clone quantification. Via MiXCR, TCRdb re-called the PCR reads, giving one row per CDR3 protein. The sample shows some 650,000 distinct CDR3 sequences, 15% to 20% of them seen only once. What was sequenced was naive CD8+ T cells from blood, with Jurkat cell RNA spiked in. The source of these receptors is a human donor in good health. Some libraries in this study had Jurkat cell RNA spiked in. Both conserved end residues are part of each CDR3. Fields, in order: V gene, D gene, J gene, clone size, CDR3 DNA, CDR3 protein. A D gene is named only where the DNA matches it firmly. Expanded clones are given a class, and other clones once, few, many or no size at all.

v_call: TRBV4-1; d_call: -; j_call: TRBJ1-1; clone_size: many; cdr3_nt: TGCGCCAGCAGCCCAAGATTGACAGGTGGGGGGACTGAAGCTTTCTTT; cdr3_aa: CASSPRLTGGGTEAFF
v_call: TRBV6-5; d_call: -; j_call: TRBJ2-7; clone_size: many; cdr3_nt: TGTGCCAGCAGTTACTCGAGTTTCGGGGCCGCCTACGAGCAGTACTTC; cdr3_aa: CASSYSSFGAAYEQYF
v_call: TRBV3-1; d_call: TRBD2; j_call: TRBJ2-7; clone_size: many; cdr3_nt: TGTGCCAGCAGCCAAGTACTAGCGGGATATTACGAGCAGTACTTC; cdr3_aa: CASSQVLAGYYEQYF
v_call: TRBV29-1; d_call: -; j_call: TRBJ1-5; clone_size: many; cdr3_nt: TGCAGCGGCACGACTAGCGGGAGGATGACAGATACGCAGCATTTT; cdr3_aa: CSGTTSGRMTDTQHF
v_call: TRBV30; d_call: -; j_call: TRBJ2-3; clone_size: -; cdr3_nt: TGTGCCTGGAGTCAGGACCACACAGATACGCAGTATTTT; cdr3_aa: CAWSQDHTDTQYF
v_call: TRBV4-3; d_call: -; j_call: TRBJ1-5; clone_size: many; cdr3_nt: TGCGCCAGCAGCCAAGATGTATTTCAGAGCGTGGATCAGCCCCAGCATTTT; cdr3_aa: CASSQDVFQSVDQPQHF
v_call: TRBV5-1; d_call: TRBD1; j_call: TRBJ2-1; clone_size: few; cdr3_nt: TGCGCCAGCAGCCCCGTCTCCGCGTCGACAGGGGCCTACAATGAGCAGTTCTTC; cdr3_aa: CASSPVSASTGAYNEQFF
v_call: TRBV4-2; d_call: -; j_call: TRBJ1-1; clone_size: many; cdr3_nt: TGTGCCAGCAGCCTTAACAGGGATCCCACTGAAGCTTTCTTT; cdr3_aa: CASSLNRDPTEAFF
v_call: TRBV30; d_call: -; j_call: TRBJ1-1; clone_size: many; cdr3_nt: TGTGCCTGGACATCGGTTCCCCACACTGAAGCTTTCTTT; cdr3_aa: CAWTSVPHTEAFF
v_call: TRBV9; d_call: TRBD1; j_call: TRBJ1-2; clone_size: -; cdr3_nt: TGTGCCAGCAGCCATACAGGGGATCATGGCTACACCTTC; cdr3_aa: CASSHTGDHGYTF
v_call: TRBV7-3; d_call: TRBD2; j_call: TRBJ2-3; clone_size: many; cdr3_nt: TGTGCCAGCAGCTCGTGGACTAGTGAAGATACGCAGTATTTT; cdr3_aa: CASSSWTSEDTQYF
v_call: TRBV19; d_call: -; j_call: TRBJ1-1; clone_size: many; cdr3_nt: TGTGCCAGTAGTATAGCCGGCAGGGCGAGCACTGAAGCTTTCTTT; cdr3_aa: CASSIAGRASTEAFF
v_call: TRBV14; d_call: -; j_call: TRBJ1-1; clone_size: many; cdr3_nt: TGTGCCAGCAGCCAAGACGTGAGTGGCCTGGGCACTGAAGCTTTCTTT; cdr3_aa: CASSQDVSGLGTEAFF
v_call: TRBV28; d_call: -; j_call: TRBJ2-7; clone_size: many; cdr3_nt: TGTGCCAGCAGTTTCGGACATTCCTACGAGCAGTACTTC; cdr3_aa: CASSFGHSYEQYF
v_call: TRBV20-1; d_call: TRBD1; j_call: TRBJ2-7; clone_size: many; cdr3_nt: TGCAGTGCTAGAGGCTACAGGGGGGTCTACGAGCAGTACTTC; cdr3_aa: CSARGYRGVYEQYF
v_call: TRBV12-3/TRBV12-4; d_call: -; j_call: TRBJ1-1; clone_size: many; cdr3_nt: TGTGCCAGCACCACAAACGAGGAGAACGAAGCTTTCTTT; cdr3_aa: CASTTNEENEAFF
v_call: TRBV12-3/TRBV12-4; d_call: -; j_call: TRBJ1-6; clone_size: many; cdr3_nt: TGTGCCAGCAGCCCACGGCCCTTCGGTTCACCCCTCCACTTT; cdr3_aa: CASSPRPFGSPLHF
v_call: TRBV4-3; d_call: TRBD2; j_call: TRBJ2-5; clone_size: -; cdr3_nt: TGCGCCAGCAGCCAAGATTGGAGCGGGGGGGAGACCCAGTACTTC; cdr3_aa: CASSQDWSGGETQYF
v_call: TRBV27; d_call: -; j_call: TRBJ2-2; clone_size: -; cdr3_nt: TGTGCCAGCAGTTTATGGCCTCCAGCGAACACCGGGGAGCTGTTTTTT; cdr3_aa: CASSLWPPANTGELFF
v_call: TRBV18; d_call: TRBD1; j_call: TRBJ2-2; clone_size: few; cdr3_nt: TGTGCCAGCTCACTTACAGGGGGCGCAGACACCGGGGAGCTGTTTTTT; cdr3_aa: CASSLTGGADTGELFF
v_call: TRBV20-1; d_call: TRBD1; j_call: TRBJ2-4; clone_size: many; cdr3_nt: TGCAGTGCTGGAGGCCGGGACAGGGGACCCCTAGCCAAAAACATTCAGTACTTC; cdr3_aa: CSAGGRDRGPLAKNIQYF
v_call: TRBV7-2; d_call: -; j_call: TRBJ1-2; clone_size: few; cdr3_nt: TGTGCCAGCAGCTCATTAGGGGCCGACCCTTCGGTAGGCTATGGCTACACCTTC; cdr3_aa: CASSSLGADPSVGYGYTF
v_call: TRBV27; d_call: TRBD2; j_call: TRBJ2-7; clone_size: few; cdr3_nt: TGTGCCAGCAGTTTAATAGGGACTAGCGGCTACGAGCAGTACTTC; cdr3_aa: CASSLIGTSGYEQYF
v_call: TRBV6-5; d_call: -; j_call: TRBJ2-7; clone_size: many; cdr3_nt: TGTGCCAGCAGTTACAATCACTACGAGCAGTACTTC; cdr3_aa: CASSYNHYEQYF
v_call: TRBV13; d_call: -; j_call: TRBJ2-7; clone_size: -; cdr3_nt: TGTGCCAGCTGCTTAAAAGGTATTTTTTCCAACGAGCAGTACTTC; cdr3_aa: CASCLKGIFSNEQYF
v_call: TRBV7-9; d_call: TRBD1; j_call: TRBJ2-1; clone_size: many; cdr3_nt: TGTGCCAGCAAAGGACAGGCCGGGGACAATGAGCAGTTCTTC; cdr3_aa: CASKGQAGDNEQFF
v_call: TRBV6-2/TRBV6-3; d_call: -; j_call: TRBJ2-3; clone_size: few; cdr3_nt: TGTGCCAGCAGTGAGGCGGGATTCCCCGGGGATACGCAGTATTTT; cdr3_aa: CASSEAGFPGDTQYF
v_call: TRBV5-1; d_call: TRBD2; j_call: TRBJ2-2; clone_size: -; cdr3_nt: TGCGCCAGCAGCAAGGGACTAGCGAACACCGGGGAGCTGTTTTTT; cdr3_aa: CASSKGLANTGELFF
v_call: TRBV5-1; d_call: TRBD1; j_call: TRBJ2-7; clone_size: few; cdr3_nt: TGCGCCAGCCAAGCGGGACAGGGGGCTTACGAGCAGTACTTC; cdr3_aa: CASQAGQGAYEQYF
v_call: TRBV29-1; d_call: TRBD1; j_call: TRBJ2-7; clone_size: once; cdr3_nt: TGCAGCGTTGAACACCCGGGACAGGGGGCCTACGAGCAGTACTTC; cdr3_aa: CSVEHPGQGAYEQYF
v_call: TRBV7-2; d_call: TRBD1; j_call: TRBJ2-5; clone_size: many; cdr3_nt: TGTGCCAGCAGCTCCCCAGCAGGGGGTGGTTTAGAGACCCAGTACTTC; cdr3_aa: CASSSPAGGGLETQYF